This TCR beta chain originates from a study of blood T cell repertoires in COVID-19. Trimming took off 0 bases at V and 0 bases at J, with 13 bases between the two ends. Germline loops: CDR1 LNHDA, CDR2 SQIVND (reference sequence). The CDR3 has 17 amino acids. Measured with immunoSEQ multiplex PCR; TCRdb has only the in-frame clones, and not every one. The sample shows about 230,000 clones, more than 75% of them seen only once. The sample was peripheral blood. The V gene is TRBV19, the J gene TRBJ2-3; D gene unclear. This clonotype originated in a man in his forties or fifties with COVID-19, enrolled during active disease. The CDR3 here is CASSIDRGVPSTDTQYF. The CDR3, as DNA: TGTGCCAGTAGTATAGATCGCGGTGTACCTAGCACAGATACGCAGTATTTT.